This T cell receptor beta chain appears in the sequencing data of a study of cytomegalovirus exposure and HLA in healthy donors. CDR1 and CDR2 (germline): WSHSY, SAAADI. This CDR3 region has 12 residues. 13 Jbeta primers and 60 Vbeta primers were used for the PCR. Using immunoSEQ multiplex PCR, the repertoire was profiled, and TCRdb retains in-frame clones only, with some absent. This table holds 150,000 to 200,000 clones, around 80% found once. Input material: PBMCs. The source is a woman aged 45-59 years in good health and CMV-seronegative. V is TRBV10-2 and J is TRBJ2-5; tentative D call: TRBD1 (6 bases). The better agreement between TRBJ2-7 and the DNA end casts doubt on the J call. The CDR3, as DNA: TGCGCCAGCGCAACCAGGGGTAGCGAGCAGTACTTC. Translation: CASATRGSEQYF.